This T cell receptor beta chain was obtained from a study of T cell clonality in common variable immunodeficiency. CVID subjects were neither ill nor on immunomodulatory or immunosuppressive medication at sampling. Each donor provided roughly 4.5 to 8 ml of heparinized whole blood. For this clone: The antigen is unknown.

Libraries were prepared by immunoSEQ multiplex PCR; TCRdb keeps only in-frame clonotypes and omits some of them. The table lists about 15,000 clones. Regarding the study as a whole: The cause of increased CVID clonality remains unclear without subpopulation sequencing. Reportedly, TCR beta sequences from common variable immunodeficiency showed fewer deletions and N-nucleotide insertions. CVID subjects had higher TCRbeta clonality than healthy controls, most marked in about a third.

The sequence was collected from a human donor with common variable immunodeficiency. Sequencing was done on a sample of peripheral blood mononuclear cells.

CDR3 DNA, as far as it was read: TGTGCCAGCAGTTCCGGACAGGGAGATACGTACGAG. It translates to CASSSGQGDTYE. The complete CDR3 reads CASSSGQGDTYEQYF. J is TRBJ2-7 and V is TRBV2, with 8 positions matching TRBD1. Coverage ceases 3 residues before the CDR3 finishes, and the germline J gene fills in the end. V gave up 5 bases and J gave up 4 bases; unmatched junction bases: 10. Germline CDR1 and CDR2: SNHLY and FYNNEI. The CDR3 spans 15 residues.